The 11 T cell receptor beta chains below were found in one sample sequenced in a study of response to subunit inactivated influenza vaccine. TCRdb re-called the RT-PCR reads with MiXCR, one entry per CDR3 protein. Seen here are about 190,000 distinct CDR3 sequences, approximately 15% observed once, and the top ten hold roughly 24%. The sequenced sample was CD8+ T cells sorted from PBMCs, obtained roughly 5 days after vaccination. All receptors come from a man over 45 who received an inactivated influenza vaccine.

The J gene is TRBJ1-6, the V gene TRBV27; D call uncertain. With 2 bases removed from V and 10 bases from J, the gap between germline ends came to 9 bases. This CDR3 spans 13 amino acids. Germline CDR1 reads MNHEY; CDR2 reads SMNVEV (reference sequence). The CDR3 is CASSLRVSSPLHF. The DNA of the CDR3 is TGTGCCAGCAGTTTAAGGGTTTCCTCACCCCTCCACTTT.

The chain uses TRBV28 and TRBJ2-1; tentative D call: TRBD2 (6 bases). The CDR3 runs to 14 residues. CDR1 MDHEN and CDR2 SYDVKM come from the germline V gene. V lost 2 bases to trimming and J lost 10 bases, with 15 bases between them. The CDR3 loop reads CASSLRGIRKEQFF. Written as DNA, the CDR3 is TGTGCCAGCAGTTTACGGGGGATCAGAAAAGAGCAGTTCTTC.

A few counts support this clonotype. The J gene is TRBJ2-3, the V gene TRBV16; D call uncertain. The CDR3 length is 13 residues. V lost 2 bases to trimming and J lost 2 bases, with 5 bases between them. The germline V gene encodes CDR1 KGHSY and CDR2 FQNENV. CDR3 amino acids: CASSQGITDTQYF. The CDR3 region has the DNA TGTGCCAGCAGCCAAGGAATCACAGATACGCAGTATTTT.

This clonotype was picked up a small number of times. The gene calls are TRBV3-1 and TRBJ2-7; D remains ambiguous. CDR1 LGHDT and CDR2 YNNKEL come from the germline V gene (reference sequence). The CDR3 covers 14 residues. Trimming took off 1 base at V and 5 bases at J, with 12 bases between the two ends. The CDR3: CASSQGLGSDEQYF. CDR3 sequence (DNA): TGTGCCAGCAGCCAAGGGCTGGGGTCCGACGAGCAGTACTTC.

V usage is TRBV3-1 and J usage is TRBJ2-1; 14 nucleotides line up with TRBD2. Germline V gene data show CDR1 as LGHDT and CDR2 as YNNKEL (reference sequence). The CDR3 has 16 amino acids. The J segment lost 4 bases and the V segment lost 1 base, leaving 0 bases of the junction unmatched. The CDR3 loop reads CASSQGTSGGYNEQFF. The CDR3 DNA reads TGTGCCAGCAGCCAAGGGACTAGCGGGGGGTACAATGAGCAGTTCTTC.

This chain links TRBV9 with TRBJ2-3, with TRBD1 as a possible D gene (6 bases). The CDR3 is 15 amino acids. Germline V gene data show CDR1 as SGDLS and CDR2 as YYNGEE. The V gene lost 0 bases and the J gene lost 6 bases, with 14 bases spanning the gap. The CDR3 region has the DNA TGTGCCAGCAGCGTAGGGGACACCTCAGGGGATACGCAGTATTTT. It translates to CASSVGDTSGDTQYF.

As to this clonotype: Possible read error: a much larger clone is one base away. The CDR3 DNA reads TGTGCCAGCAGCCGACGGTACTACGAGCAGTACTTC. This gives the protein CASSRRYYEQYF. V gene TRBV7-9 combines with J gene TRBJ2-7; D uncertain. V was cut by 5 bases and J by 3 bases, with 8 bases left in between. The CDR3 loop spans 12 amino acids. CDR1 is SEHNR, CDR2 FQNEAQ, per germline (reference sequence).

This clonotype was observed a few times. This chain links TRBV11-2 with TRBJ2-2; TRBD2 might be the D (6 bases). Germline CDR1 and CDR2: SGHAT and FQNNGV. V lost 4 bases and J lost 6, with 15 bases in between. CDR3 length: 15 residues. The chain's CDR3 is CASSSTWEDAGELFF. The DNA of the CDR3 is TGTGCCAGCAGCTCTACCTGGGAGGATGCCGGGGAGCTGTTTTTT.

The chain links TRBV20-1 to TRBJ2-7, with D possibly matching TRBD1 (6 bases). V shed 3 bases and J shed 3 bases, with 12 bases lying between them. CDR3 length: 13 amino acids. The germline CDR1 and CDR2 sequences are DFQATT and SNEGSKA (reference sequence). CDR3 region: CSARVDSDYEQYF. The CDR3 DNA follows: TGCAGTGCTAGGGTGGACAGTGACTACGAGCAGTACTTC.

This clonotype was detected many times. The rearrangement joins TRBV7-9 to TRBJ2-2, with TRBD2 identical over 9 bases. The V and J ends lost 7 bases and 5 bases, in that order; junction bases with no gene match: 11. Germline-derived CDR1 and CDR2 are SEHNR and FQNEAQ (reference sequence). The CDR3 sequence is 16 residues long. This CDR3 is CASTPGIAGETGELFF. The CDR3 DNA reads TGTGCCAGCACCCCCGGGATAGCGGGAGAGACCGGGGAGCTGTTTTTT.

The J gene is TRBJ2-1, the V gene TRBV19; 8 nucleotides agree with TRBD1. Per the germline V gene, CDR1 is LNHDA and CDR2 is SQIVND (reference sequence). V was clipped by 6 bases and J by 13 bases; unmatched bases: 8. The CDR3 spans 12 residues. The CDR3 region is CASRAMDRVQFF. CDR3 DNA: TGTGCCAGTAGGGCCATGGACAGGGTACAGTTCTTC.